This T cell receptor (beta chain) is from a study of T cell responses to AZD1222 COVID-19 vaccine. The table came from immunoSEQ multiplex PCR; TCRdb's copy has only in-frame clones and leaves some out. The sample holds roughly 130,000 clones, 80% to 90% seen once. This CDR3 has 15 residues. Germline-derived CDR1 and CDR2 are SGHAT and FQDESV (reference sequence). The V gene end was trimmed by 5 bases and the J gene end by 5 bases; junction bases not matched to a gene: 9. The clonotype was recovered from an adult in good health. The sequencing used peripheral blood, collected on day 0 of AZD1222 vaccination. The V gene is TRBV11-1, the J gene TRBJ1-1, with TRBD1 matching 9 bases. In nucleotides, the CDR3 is TGTGCCAGCAGCCAATCGACAGGGGGGGGAACTGAAGCTTTCTTT. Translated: CASSQSTGGGTEAFF.